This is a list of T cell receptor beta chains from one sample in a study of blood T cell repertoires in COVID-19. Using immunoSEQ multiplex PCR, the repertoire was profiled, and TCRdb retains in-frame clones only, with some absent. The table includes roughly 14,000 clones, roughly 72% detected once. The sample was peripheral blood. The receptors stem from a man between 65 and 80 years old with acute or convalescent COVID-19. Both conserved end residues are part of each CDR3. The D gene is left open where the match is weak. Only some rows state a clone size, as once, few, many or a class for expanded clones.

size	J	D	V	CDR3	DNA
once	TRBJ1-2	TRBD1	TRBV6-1	CASSDVTGGGGYTF	TGTGCCAGCAGTGATGTAACAGGGGGCGGTGGCTACACCTTC
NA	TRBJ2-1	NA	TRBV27	CASSPRALGSYNEQFF	TGTGCCAGCAGTCCGAGGGCACTAGGAAGCTACAATGAGCAGTTCTTC
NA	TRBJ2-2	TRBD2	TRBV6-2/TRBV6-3	CASSFGLAGKTGELFF	TGTGCCAGCAGTTTCGGACTAGCGGGAAAGACCGGGGAGCTGTTTTTT
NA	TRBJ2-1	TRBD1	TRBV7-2	CASSLAPGQALTEQFF	TGTGCCAGCAGCTTAGCCCCGGGACAGGCGTTGACTGAGCAGTTCTTC
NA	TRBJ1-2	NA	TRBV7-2	CASSLAGATGGYTF	TGTGCCAGCAGCTTGGCGGGGGCAACGGGGGGCTACACCTTC
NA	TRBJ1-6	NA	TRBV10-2	CASSELDGGVYSPLHF	TGCGCCAGCAGTGAGCTGGACGGCGGGGTATACTCACCCCTCCACTTT
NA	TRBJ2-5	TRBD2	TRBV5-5	CASSLTSGGQETQYF	TGTGCCAGCAGCTTGACTAGCGGGGGCCAAGAGACCCAGTACTTC
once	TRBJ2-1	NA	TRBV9	CASSVDSYYNEQFF	TGTGCCAGCAGCGTGGACAGCTACTACAATGAGCAGTTCTTC
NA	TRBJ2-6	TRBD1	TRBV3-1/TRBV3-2	CASSPGTGGIGANVLTF	TGTGCCAGCAGCCCCGGGACAGGGGGTATTGGGGCCAACGTCCTGACTTTC
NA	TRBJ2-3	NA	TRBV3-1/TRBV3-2	CASSPWGSRTDTQYF	TGTGCCAGCAGCCCCTGGGGCAGTCGCACAGATACGCAGTATTTT
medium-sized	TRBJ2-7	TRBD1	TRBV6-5	CASSSGTGKYEQYF	TGTGCCAGCTCATCCGGGACAGGGAAGTACGAGCAGTACTTC
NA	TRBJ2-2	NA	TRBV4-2	CASSQDFLVGELFF	TGTGCCAGCAGCCAAGATTTTCTAGTCGGGGAGCTGTTTTTT
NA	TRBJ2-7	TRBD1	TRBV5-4	CASSWDRGYEQYF	TGTGCCAGCAGTTGGGACAGGGGGTACGAGCAGTACTTC
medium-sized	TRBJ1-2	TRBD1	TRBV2	CASPKEGQGNGYTF	TGTGCCAGCCCGAAGGAGGGACAGGGCAATGGCTACACCTTC
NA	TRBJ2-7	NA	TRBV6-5	CASSRQGSYEQYF	TGTGCCAGCAGCCGACAAGGCTCCTACGAGCAGTACTTC
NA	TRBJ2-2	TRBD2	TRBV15	CATSSPPGLAVSRELFF	TGTGCCACCAGCAGCCCACCGGGACTAGCGGTCTCCCGGGAGCTGTTTTTT
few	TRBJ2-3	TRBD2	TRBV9	CASSPRPAGGTDTQYF	TGTGCCAGCAGCCCCCGCCCGGCGGGGGGCACAGATACGCAGTATTTT
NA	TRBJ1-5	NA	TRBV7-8	CASSLDPASGSLSNQPQHF	TGTGCCAGCAGCTTAGACCCCGCTTCAGGGTCCCTTAGCAATCAGCCCCAGCATTTT
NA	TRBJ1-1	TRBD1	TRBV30	CACLTSRGHTEAFF	TGTGCCTGTTTGACCTCAAGGGGGCACACTGAAGCTTTCTTT
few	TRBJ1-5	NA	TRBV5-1	CASSLEGGSNQPQHF	TGCGCCAGCAGCTTGGAAGGGGGTAGCAATCAGCCCCAGCATTTT
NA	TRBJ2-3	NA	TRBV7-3	CASSLNPGTDTQYF	TGTGCCAGCAGCTTAAATCCCGGCACAGATACGCAGTATTTT
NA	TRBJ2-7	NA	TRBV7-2	CASSIRRGSHEQYF	TGTGCCAGCAGCATACGTAGGGGGTCTCACGAGCAGTACTTC
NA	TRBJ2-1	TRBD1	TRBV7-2	CASSPRTGWNEQFF	TGTGCCAGCAGCCCACGGACAGGTTGGAATGAGCAGTTCTTC
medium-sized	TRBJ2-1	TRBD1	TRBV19	CASSPTSGQYNEQFF	TGTGCCAGTAGTCCTACCTCGGGACAGTACAATGAGCAGTTCTTC
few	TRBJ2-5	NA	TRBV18	CASSRMRRDYQETQYF	TGTGCCAGCTCACGCATGCGGCGGGACTACCAAGAGACCCAGTACTTC
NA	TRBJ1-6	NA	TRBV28	CASTLLENSLNSPLHF	TGTGCCAGCACCTTACTCGAGAATTCCCTCAATTCACCCCTCCACTTT
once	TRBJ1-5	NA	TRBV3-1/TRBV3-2	CASSQKSGRVHF	TGTGCCAGCAGCCAAAAATCAGGGAGGGTGCATTTT
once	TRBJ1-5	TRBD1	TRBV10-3	CAISGTGNSNQPQHF	TGTGCCATCTCCGGGACAGGGAATAGCAATCAGCCCCAGCATTTT
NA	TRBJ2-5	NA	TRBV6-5	CASSYSRVGETQYF	TGTGCCAGCAGTTATTCCAGAGTCGGGGAGACCCAGTACTTC
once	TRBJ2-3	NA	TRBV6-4	CASSEDNTDTQYF	TGTGCCAGCAGTGAAGACAACACAGATACGCAGTATTTT
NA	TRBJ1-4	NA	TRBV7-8	CASSSRGGRGNEKLFF	TGTGCCAGCAGCTCGAGGGGGGGAAGGGGGAATGAAAAACTGTTTTTT
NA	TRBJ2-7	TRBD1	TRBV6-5	CASSRQGALGYEQYF	TGTGCCAGCAGTCGGCAGGGGGCGCTCGGGTACGAGCAGTACTTC
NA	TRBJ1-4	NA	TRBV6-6	CASSPPGRGRTNEKLFF	TGTGCCAGCAGTCCCCCAGGGCGAGGAAGGACTAATGAAAAACTGTTTTTT
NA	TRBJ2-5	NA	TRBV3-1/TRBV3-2	CASSQRRSGGRGRLNNQETQYF	TGTGCCAGCAGCCAACGAAGATCGGGGGGCCGGGGCCGCCTGAATAACCAAGAGACCCAGTACTTC
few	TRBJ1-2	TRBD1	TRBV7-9	CASSLSRQGAYGYTF	TGTGCCAGCAGCTTATCCAGACAGGGGGCGTATGGCTACACCTTC
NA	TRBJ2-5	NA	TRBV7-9	CASSFGETQYF	TGTGCCAGCAGCTTCGGGGAGACCCAGTACTTC
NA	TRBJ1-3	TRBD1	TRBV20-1	CSASDREAGNTIYF	TGCAGTGCTAGTGACAGGGAGGCTGGAAACACCATATATTTT
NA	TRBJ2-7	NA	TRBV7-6	CASSIMGVGSYEQYF	TGTGCCAGCAGCATAATGGGAGTCGGGTCCTACGAGCAGTACTTC
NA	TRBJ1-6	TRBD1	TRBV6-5	CASTLYRGDNSPLHF	TGTGCCAGCACCCTATACAGGGGCGATAATTCACCCCTCCACTTT
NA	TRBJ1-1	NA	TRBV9	CASSVDGHMNTEAFF	TGTGCCAGCAGCGTGGACGGACACATGAACACTGAAGCTTTCTTT
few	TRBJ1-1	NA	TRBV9	CASSVEDINTEAFF	TGTGCCAGCAGCGTAGAGGACATCAACACTGAAGCTTTCTTT
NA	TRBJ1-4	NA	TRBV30	CAWSVQGGYEKLFF	TGTGCCTGGAGTGTACAAGGAGGTTATGAAAAACTGTTTTTT
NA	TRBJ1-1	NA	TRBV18	CASSPQGSTEAFF	TGTGCCAGCTCACCACAGGGGTCCACTGAAGCTTTCTTT
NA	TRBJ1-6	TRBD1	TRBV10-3	CAISEPQGGDNSPLHF	TGTGCCATCAGTGAGCCTCAGGGGGGCGATAATTCACCCCTCCACTTT
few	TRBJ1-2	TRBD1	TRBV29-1	CSVDRGRYDGYTF	TGCAGCGTTGACAGGGGGCGGTATGATGGCTACACCTTC
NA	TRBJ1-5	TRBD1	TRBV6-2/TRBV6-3	CASSYPGTGLNQPQHF	TGTGCCAGCAGTTACCCCGGGACAGGCCTTAATCAGCCCCAGCATTTT
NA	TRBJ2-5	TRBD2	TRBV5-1	CASSGTSGGPQETQYF	TGCGCCAGCAGCGGGACTAGCGGGGGCCCCCAAGAGACCCAGTACTTC
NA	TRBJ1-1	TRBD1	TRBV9	CASSVGTGATEAFF	TGTGCCAGCAGCGTAGGGACAGGGGCCACTGAAGCTTTCTTT
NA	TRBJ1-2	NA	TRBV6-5	CASRKGANYGYTF	TGTGCCAGCAGAAAAGGGGCTAACTATGGCTACACCTTC
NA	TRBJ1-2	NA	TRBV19	CASRDELRDKNGYTF	TGTGCCAGTAGGGATGAGCTGAGGGACAAGAATGGCTACACCTTC
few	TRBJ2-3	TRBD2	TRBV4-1	CASSQEPAGSSDTQYF	TGCGCCAGCAGCCAAGAACCAGCGGGGAGCTCGGATACGCAGTATTTT
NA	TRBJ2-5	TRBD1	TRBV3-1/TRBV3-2	CASRNRPGQGARETQYF	TGTGCCAGCAGAAATAGACCGGGACAGGGGGCTCGTGAGACCCAGTACTTC